What follows are 7 T cell receptor beta chains derived from one specimen sequenced in a study of blood T cell repertoires in COVID-19. Sequencing used immunoSEQ multiplex PCR; TCRdb keeps in-frame clones, though not all of them. Here the sample spans some 120,000 clones, roughly 90% being singletons. Material for sequencing was peripheral blood. The receptors come from a man aged 45-65 years with active COVID-19.

V and J are TRBV5-1 and TRBJ1-6; D is possibly TRBD1 (5 bases). Germline V gene sequence: CDR1 SGHRS, CDR2 YFSETQ. The CDR3 sequence is 15 residues long. V lost 4 bases, J lost 10 bases, and 18 bases lay in between. CDR3: CASSLGTQGGSPLHF. The DNA for the CDR3 is TGCGCCAGCAGCCTGGGGACGCAGGGTGGGTCACCCCTCCACTTT.

The CDR3 loop reads CASSFLRDYGYTF. The CDR3 nucleotides read TGTGCCAGCAGCTTCCTCCGCGACTATGGCTACACCTTC. This chain connects TRBV7-2 to TRBJ1-2, with D unresolved. Germline V gene lookup returns CDR1 SGHTA and CDR2 FQGNSA. This CDR3 contains 13 residues. The ends were cut back, 3 bases at V and 3 bases at J, with 8 bases in the middle.

The rearrangement joins TRBV7-9 to TRBJ2-7; tentative D call: TRBD1 (6 bases). There are 16 residues in the CDR3. Trimming pared 1 base from V and 3 bases from J, leaving 16 bases between. Germline CDR1 and CDR2: SEHNR and FQNEAQ (reference sequence). CDR3 DNA sequence: TGTGCCAGCAGCTTAGGTGGCCCCAAACAGGGCTACGAGCAGTACTTC. It is translated as CASSLGGPKQGYEQYF.

The genes are TRBV6-5 and TRBJ2-1; weak D call: TRBD2 (6 bases). V lost 4 bases, J lost 9 bases, and 10 bases lay in between. Germline CDR1 reads MNHEY; CDR2 reads SVGAGI. The CDR3 loop spans 12 amino acids. This chain's CDR3 is CASSSGTFEQFF. CDR3 nucleotide sequence: TGTGCCAGCAGTTCCGGGACTTTTGAGCAGTTCTTC.

The V call is TRBV18, the J call TRBJ1-1; the D gene is possibly TRBD1 (6 bases). Trimming took 5 bases from V and 1 from J, leaving 14 bases between them. Germline CDR1 and CDR2: KGHSH and LQKENI. The CDR3 spans 15 residues. For the CDR3, the DNA is TGTGCCAGCTCAACAGGAACAGGGCCGAACACTGAAGCTTTCTTT. Amino acid sequence: CASSTGTGPNTEAFF.

The chain couples TRBV4-2 to TRBJ2-1, with 13 bases lining up with TRBD2. J gave up 6 bases and V 0 bases, and 11 bases lay outside the gene matches. The CDR3 totals 19 residues. The germline gives CDR1 LGHNA, CDR2 YNFKEQ. The CDR3 sequence is CASSQDTHRLAGGANEQFF. DNA for the CDR3: TGTGCCAGCAGCCAAGATACGCATCGACTAGCGGGGGGAGCCAATGAGCAGTTCTTC.

The chain links TRBV2 to TRBJ2-1, with TRBD2 matching over 8 bases. The CDR3 totals 15 residues. Trimming took 4 bases from V and 10 from J; bases not matched to a gene: 12. Germline-derived CDR1 and CDR2 are SNHLY and FYNNEI. The CDR3 sequence is CASSGPAGAAGEQFF. For the CDR3, the DNA is TGTGCCAGCAGTGGTCCAGCGGGGGCTGCAGGGGAGCAGTTCTTC.